A selection of T cell receptor beta chains follows, all from one sample in a study of identical twins. TCRdb fed the 5' RACE reads into MiXCR, producing one record per CDR3 protein. The data show about 690,000 distinct CDR3 sequences, around 6.1% seen once. Sequenced material: naive T cells sorted from blood. Receptor source: a man younger than 35 in good health. The conserved cysteine and the conserved F or W are not part of the CDR3 here. Size tells how often a clone was seen (once, few, many) or the class of an expanded clone, and some rows leave it out.

TRBJ1-1 | many | TRBV20-1 | SDGSDTEAF
TRBJ1-2 | many | TRBV10-3 | AISESVPVGYT
TRBJ1-1 | few | TRBV20-1 | SARGGSPLGNTEAF
TRBJ2-5 | few | TRBV24-1 | ATSDRTSGSGETQY
TRBJ1-4 | - | TRBV4-3 | ASSQDGVQMEGSLF
TRBJ2-4 | - | TRBV6-1 | ASSEVPAPNIQY
TRBJ1-1 | few | TRBV5-1 | ASSLSPQVNTEAF
TRBJ2-1 | few | TRBV3-1 | ASRLLGREKNEQF
TRBJ2-2 | few | TRBV5-1 | ASRFKWEGYTGELF
TRBJ2-3 | - | TRBV10-3 | AISGRADQDTQY
TRBJ2-1 | many | TRBV20-1 | SASPYEQF
TRBJ2-1 | many | TRBV20-1 | SASPNLAGGYNEQF
TRBJ2-1 | many | TRBV25-1 | ASSETILASSYNEQF
TRBJ2-7 | - | TRBV20-1 | SARDPGSAIYEQY
TRBJ1-1 | - | TRBV7-9 | ASSLDLQGAEAF
TRBJ2-1 | many | TRBV20-1 | SASLREGAYNEQF
TRBJ2-1 | - | TRBV27 | ASSLAGLFYNEQF
TRBJ2-2 | many | TRBV29-1 | SVSEGKGAGELF
TRBJ2-5 | few | TRBV11-3 | ASSSPAGAQETQY
TRBJ1-1 | few | TRBV10-3 | AISDGRNTEAF
TRBJ2-1 | many | TRBV29-1 | SGDSDEAFNEQF